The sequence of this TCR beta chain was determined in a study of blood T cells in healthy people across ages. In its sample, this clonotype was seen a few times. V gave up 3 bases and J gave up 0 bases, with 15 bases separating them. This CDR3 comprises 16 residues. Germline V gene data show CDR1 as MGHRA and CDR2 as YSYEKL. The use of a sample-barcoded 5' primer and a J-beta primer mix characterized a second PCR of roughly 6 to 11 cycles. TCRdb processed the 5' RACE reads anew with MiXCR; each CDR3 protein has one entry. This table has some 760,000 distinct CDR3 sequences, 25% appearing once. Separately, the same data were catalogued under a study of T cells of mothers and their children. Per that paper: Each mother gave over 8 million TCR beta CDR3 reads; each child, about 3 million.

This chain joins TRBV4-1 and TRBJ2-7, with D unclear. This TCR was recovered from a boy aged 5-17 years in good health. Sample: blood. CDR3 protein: CASSQVLKGDSYEQYF. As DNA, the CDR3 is TGCGCCAGCAGCCAGGTGTTGAAGGGCGACTCCTACGAGCAGTACTTC.